One TCR beta chain is described in this entry. This record comes from a study of T cell changes during pregnancy in multiple sclerosis. Data came from immunoSEQ multiplex PCR; TCRdb stores just in-frame clones and leaves some out. The table has roughly 89,000 clones, almost 95% seen once. Specimen: peripheral blood, collected in the third trimester of pregnancy. This sequence originates from a female donor with multiple sclerosis, enrolled in a pregnancy study.

The CDR3 DNA reads TGTGCCAGCTCACCGGACAGGGCAGCTCAGCCCCAGCATTTT. It specifies CASSPDRAAQPQHF. The chain uses TRBV18 and TRBJ1-5; 8 nucleotides line up with TRBD1. Germline CDR1 is KGHSH and CDR2 is LQKENI. The CDR3 sequence is 14 residues long. J lost 6 bases, V lost 3 bases, and 4 bases had no gene match.